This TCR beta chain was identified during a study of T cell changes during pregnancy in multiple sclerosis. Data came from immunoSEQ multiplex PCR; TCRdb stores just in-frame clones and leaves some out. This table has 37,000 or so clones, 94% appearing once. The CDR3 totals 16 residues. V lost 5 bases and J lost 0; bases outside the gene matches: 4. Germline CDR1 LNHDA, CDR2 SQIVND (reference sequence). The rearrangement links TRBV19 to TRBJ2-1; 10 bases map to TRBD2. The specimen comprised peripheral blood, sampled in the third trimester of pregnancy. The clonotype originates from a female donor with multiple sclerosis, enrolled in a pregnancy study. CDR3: CASSLPSGSSYNEQFF. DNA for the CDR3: TGTGCCAGTAGTTTGCCTAGCGGGAGCTCCTACAATGAGCAGTTCTTC.